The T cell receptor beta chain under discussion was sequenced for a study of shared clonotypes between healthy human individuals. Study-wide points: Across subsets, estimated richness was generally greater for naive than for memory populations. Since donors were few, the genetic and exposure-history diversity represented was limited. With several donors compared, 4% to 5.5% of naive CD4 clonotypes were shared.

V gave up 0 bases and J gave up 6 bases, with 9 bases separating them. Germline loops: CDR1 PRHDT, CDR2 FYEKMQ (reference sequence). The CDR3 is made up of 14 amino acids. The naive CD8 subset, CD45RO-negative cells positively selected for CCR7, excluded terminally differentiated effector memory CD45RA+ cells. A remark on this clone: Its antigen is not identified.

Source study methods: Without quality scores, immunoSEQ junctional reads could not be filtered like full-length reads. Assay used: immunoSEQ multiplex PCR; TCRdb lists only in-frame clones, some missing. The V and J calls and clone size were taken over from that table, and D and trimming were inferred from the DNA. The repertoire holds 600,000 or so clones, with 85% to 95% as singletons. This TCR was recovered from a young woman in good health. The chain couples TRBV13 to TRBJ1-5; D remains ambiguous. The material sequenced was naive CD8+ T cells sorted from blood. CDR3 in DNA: TGTGCCAGCAGCTTAGGCCATGTTAGTCAGCCCCAGCATTTT. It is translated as CASSLGHVSQPQHF.